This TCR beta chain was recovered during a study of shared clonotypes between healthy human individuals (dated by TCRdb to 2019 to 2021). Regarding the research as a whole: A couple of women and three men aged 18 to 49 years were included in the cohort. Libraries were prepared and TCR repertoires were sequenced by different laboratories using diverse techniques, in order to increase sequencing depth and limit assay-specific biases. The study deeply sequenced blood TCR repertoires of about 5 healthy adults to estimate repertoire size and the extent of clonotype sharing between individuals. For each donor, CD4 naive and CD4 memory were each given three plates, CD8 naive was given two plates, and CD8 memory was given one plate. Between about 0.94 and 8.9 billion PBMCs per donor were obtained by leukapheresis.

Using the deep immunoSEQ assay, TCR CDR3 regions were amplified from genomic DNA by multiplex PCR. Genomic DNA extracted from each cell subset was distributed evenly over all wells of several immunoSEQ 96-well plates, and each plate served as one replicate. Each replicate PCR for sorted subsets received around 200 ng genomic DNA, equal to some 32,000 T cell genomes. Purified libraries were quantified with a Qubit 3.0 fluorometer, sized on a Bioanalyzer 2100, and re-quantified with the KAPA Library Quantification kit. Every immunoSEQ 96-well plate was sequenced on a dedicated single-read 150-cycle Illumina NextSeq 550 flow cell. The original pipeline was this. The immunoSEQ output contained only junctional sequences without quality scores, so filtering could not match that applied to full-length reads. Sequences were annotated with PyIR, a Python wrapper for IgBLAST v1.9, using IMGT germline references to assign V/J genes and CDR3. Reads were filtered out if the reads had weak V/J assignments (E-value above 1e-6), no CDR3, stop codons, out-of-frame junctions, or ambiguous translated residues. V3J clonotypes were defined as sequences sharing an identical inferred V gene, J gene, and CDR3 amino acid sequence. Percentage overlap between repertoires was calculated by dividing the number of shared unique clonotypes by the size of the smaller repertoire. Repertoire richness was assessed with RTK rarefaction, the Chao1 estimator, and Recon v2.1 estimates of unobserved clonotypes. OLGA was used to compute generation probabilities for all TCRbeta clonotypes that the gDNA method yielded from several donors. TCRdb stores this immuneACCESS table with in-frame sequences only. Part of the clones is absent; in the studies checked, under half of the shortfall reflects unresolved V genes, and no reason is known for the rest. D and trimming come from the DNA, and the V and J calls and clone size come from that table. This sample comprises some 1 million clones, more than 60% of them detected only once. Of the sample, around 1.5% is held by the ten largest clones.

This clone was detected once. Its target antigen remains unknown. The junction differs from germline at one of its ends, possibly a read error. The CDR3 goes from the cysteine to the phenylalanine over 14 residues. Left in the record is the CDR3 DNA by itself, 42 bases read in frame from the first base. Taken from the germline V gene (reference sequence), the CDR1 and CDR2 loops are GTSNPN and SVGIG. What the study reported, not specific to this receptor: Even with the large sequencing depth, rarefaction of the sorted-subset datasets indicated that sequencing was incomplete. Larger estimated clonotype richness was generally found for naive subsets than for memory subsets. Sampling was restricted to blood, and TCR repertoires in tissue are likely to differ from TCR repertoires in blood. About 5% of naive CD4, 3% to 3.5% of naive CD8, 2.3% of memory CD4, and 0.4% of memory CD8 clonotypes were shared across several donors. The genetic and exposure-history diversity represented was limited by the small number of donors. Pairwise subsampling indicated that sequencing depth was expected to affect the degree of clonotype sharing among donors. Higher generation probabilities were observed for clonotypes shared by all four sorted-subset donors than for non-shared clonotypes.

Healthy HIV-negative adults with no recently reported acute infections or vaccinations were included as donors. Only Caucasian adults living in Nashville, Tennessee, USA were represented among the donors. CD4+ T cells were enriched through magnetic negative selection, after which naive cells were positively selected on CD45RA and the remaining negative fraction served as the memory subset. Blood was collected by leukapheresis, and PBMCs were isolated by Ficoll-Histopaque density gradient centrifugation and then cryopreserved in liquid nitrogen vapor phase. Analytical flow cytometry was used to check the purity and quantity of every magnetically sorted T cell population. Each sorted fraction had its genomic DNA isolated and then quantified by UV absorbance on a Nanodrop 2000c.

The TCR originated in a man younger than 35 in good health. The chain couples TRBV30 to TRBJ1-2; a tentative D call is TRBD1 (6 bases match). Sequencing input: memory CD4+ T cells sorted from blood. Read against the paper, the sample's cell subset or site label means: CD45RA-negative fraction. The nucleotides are TGTGCCCGGAGTCTGACAGGATATGCCTATGGCTACACCTTC. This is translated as CARSLTGYAYGYTF.